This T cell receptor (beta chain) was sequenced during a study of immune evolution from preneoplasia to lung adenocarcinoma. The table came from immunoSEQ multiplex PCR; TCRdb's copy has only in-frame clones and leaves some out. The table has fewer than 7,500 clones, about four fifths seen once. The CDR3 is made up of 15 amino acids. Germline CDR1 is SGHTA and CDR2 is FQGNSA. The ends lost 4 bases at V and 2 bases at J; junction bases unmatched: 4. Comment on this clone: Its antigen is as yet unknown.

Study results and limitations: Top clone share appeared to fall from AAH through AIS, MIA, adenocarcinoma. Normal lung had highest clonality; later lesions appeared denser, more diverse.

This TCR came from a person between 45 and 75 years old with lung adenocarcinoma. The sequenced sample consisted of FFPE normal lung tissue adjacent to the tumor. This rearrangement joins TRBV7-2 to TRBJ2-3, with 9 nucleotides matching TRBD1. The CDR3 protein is CASSWRTGATDTQYF. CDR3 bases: TGTGCCAGCAGCTGGAGGACAGGGGCCACAGATACGCAGTATTTT. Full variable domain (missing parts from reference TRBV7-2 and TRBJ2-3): GAGVSQSPSNKVTEKGKDVELRCDPISGHTALYWYRQSLGQGLEFLIYFQGNSAPDKSGLPSDRFSAERTGGSVSTLTIQRTQQEDSAVYLCASSWRTGATDTQYFGPGTRLTVL.